Shown below are 26 T cell receptor beta chains from a single sample sequenced in a study of vaccination and CD4 T cells after COVID-19 (dated by TCRdb to between 2022 and 2023). The treatment or condition tag for this specimen amounts to: approximately nine-day PBMC culture with coronavirus spike peptide pools or control peptides (ViraFEST assay). Library generation was performed with PCR. The sequencer listed for this sample is Illumina iSeq 100. At the Johns Hopkins FTIC core, DNA from the cultured CD4+ T cells underwent TCR sequencing with the Oncomine TCR Beta short-read assay. The raw public reads went through TCRdb reprocessing: fastp at Q25, MiXCR clone calling, in-frame beta chains kept. Each record represents a unique CDR3 protein, reported with the most common genes and DNA among its rows. Here the sample has some 9,200 distinct CDR3 sequences; 35% to 40% occur a single time. The ten biggest clones cover approximately 15% of the sample.

These receptors are not linked to any known antigen. The sample consisted of CD4+ T cells from blood, cultured in vitro. The receptor source for this set is a human donor who had recovered from COVID-19.

This clonotype was recorded a few times. The V and J genes are TRBV29-1 and TRBJ1-2; 7 nucleotides align to TRBD1. Per germline, CDR1 SQVTM and CDR2 ANQGSEA. This CDR3 comprises 12 residues. Losses at the gene ends were 6 bases for V and 3 bases for J; bases not matched to a gene: 4. The CDR3 loop is CSVATGDYGYTF. Written as DNA, the CDR3 is TGCAGCGTCGCAACAGGGGACTATGGCTACACCTTC.

This clonotype occurred a few times. The chain employs TRBV11-2 and TRBJ1-2, with TRBD1 matching 11 bases. The germline CDR1 and CDR2 sequences are SGHAT and FQNNGV. The CDR3 is made up of 15 amino acids. V shed 4 bases, J shed 8 bases, and the junction held 9 bases outside the gene matches. This chain's CDR3 is CASSSWTGGSGGYTF. The CDR3 DNA follows: TGTGCCAGCAGCTCGTGGACAGGGGGCTCTGGCGGCTACACCTTC.

The rearrangement links TRBV2 to TRBJ2-4, with D perhaps assigned TRBD1 or TRBD2 (5 bases each). Trimming removed 7 bases at V and 3 bases at J, with 16 bases between. This CDR3 spans 15 amino acids. Germline V gene lookup returns CDR1 SNHLY and CDR2 FYNNEI. The CDR3 spells CASKAGGEVKNIQYF. CDR3 nucleotide sequence: TGTGCCAGCAAGGCTGGGGGAGAGGTCAAAAACATTCAGTACTTC.

The rearrangement uses TRBV7-8 and TRBJ1-2; TRBD1 agrees at 7 bases. There are 14 residues in the CDR3. V dropped 5 bases and J dropped 4; count of bases not matched to a gene: 7. In germline, CDR1 is SGHVS, CDR2 FQNEAQ. CDR3 DNA sequence: TGTGCCAGCAGCACTTCAAGGGGGCCCTATGGCTACACCTTC. The encoded protein is CASSTSRGPYGYTF. Full variable domain (rest looked up from reference TRBV7-8 and TRBJ1-2): GAGVSQSPRYKVAKRGQDVALRCDPISGHVSLFWYQQALGQGPEFLTYFQNEAQLDKSGLPSDRFFAERPEGSVSTLKIQRTQQEDSAVYLCASSTSRGPYGYTFGSGTRLTVV.

Only a few counts were recorded for this clonotype. The V call is TRBV28, the J call TRBJ1-2; D not certain. Germline V CDR1 and CDR2: MDHEN, SYDVKM. Between the trimmed V and J ends, which lost 2 bases and 8 bases, there was a span of 12 bases. The CDR3 spans 13 residues. CDR3 sequence: CASSLRVGGGYTF. The DNA of the CDR3 is TGTGCCAGCAGTTTACGTGTAGGCGGGGGCTACACCTTC.

This sequence joins TRBV6-2 or TRBV6-3 and TRBJ2-7; D is possibly TRBD2 (6 bases). V shed 6 bases and J shed 5 bases, with 17 bases lying between them. This CDR3 spans 14 amino acids. Germline V gene sequence: CDR1 MNHEY, CDR2 SVGEGT. The CDR3 is CASSLRDSGDEQYF. CDR3 coding DNA: TGTGCCAGCAGCCTGCGGGACTCCGGCGACGAGCAGTACTTC.

This clonotype was seen a handful of times. The chain carries TRBV20-1 and TRBJ1-5; D is unclear. Germline lookup yields CDR1 DFQATT and CDR2 SNEGSKA (reference sequence). V lost 7 bases and J 0 bases, leaving 10 bases between the germline ends. The CDR3 extends over 13 amino acids. CDR3 in amino acids: CSVPGYSNQPQHF. Here the CDR3 DNA reads TGCAGTGTACCCGGATATAGCAATCAGCCCCAGCATTTT.

This clonotype has more than one count but fewer than ten. Here the CDR3 reads CASSYSQGPQNIQYF. CDR3 DNA sequence: TGTGCCAGCAGTTACTCGCAGGGTCCCCAAAACATTCAGTACTTC. V is TRBV6-5 and J is TRBJ2-4; D might be TRBD1 (5 bases). Trimming left V 0 bases short and J 5 bases short, with 11 bases between. Germline CDR1 MNHEY, CDR2 SVGAGI. The CDR3 is made up of 15 amino acids.

This clonotype was seen a handful of times. The chain joins TRBV6-5 to TRBJ1-5; 12 bases map to TRBD1. J was trimmed by 2 bases and V by 4 bases; bases with no gene match: 12. The CDR3 spans 19 residues. Germline V gives CDR1 MNHEY, CDR2 SVGAGI. The CDR3 region is CASSSQPGQGARGNQPQHF. The CDR3 nucleotides are TGTGCCAGCAGTTCTCAACCGGGACAGGGGGCGCGGGGCAATCAGCCCCAGCATTTT.

Judged by abundance, this clonotype is medium-sized. This chain links TRBV18 with TRBJ1-1; a weak D match, TRBD1 (5 bases). In germline, CDR1 is KGHSH, CDR2 LQKENI. The CDR3 spans 14 residues. V was clipped by 6 bases and J by 4 bases, with 15 bases between them. CDR3 sequence: CASSPKGPLTEAFF. In DNA form, the CDR3 reads TGTGCCAGCTCGCCCAAGGGACCCCTCACTGAAGCTTTCTTT.

The CDR3 region is CSARGGGGFSYEQYF. CDR3 sequence (DNA): TGCAGTGCTAGAGGCGGGGGGGGCTTCTCCTACGAGCAGTACTTC. The chain employs TRBV20-1 and TRBJ2-7; 9 nucleotides line up with TRBD2. Germline V gene sequence: CDR1 DFQATT, CDR2 SNEGSKA (reference sequence). The CDR3 spans 15 residues. V lost 1 base and J lost 0; bases outside the gene matches: 4.

This clonotype was seen a handful of times. This chain links TRBV6-1 with TRBJ2-2; D uncertain. The germline V gene encodes CDR1 MNHNS and CDR2 SASEGT. V lost 5 bases, J lost 3 bases, and 13 bases lay in between. The CDR3 loop spans 15 amino acids. This CDR3 reads CASSPITKYTGELFF. DNA for the CDR3: TGTGCCAGCAGTCCCATAACTAAGTACACCGGGGAGCTGTTTTTT.

The V gene is TRBV7-8, the J gene TRBJ1-1; no reliable D call. The CDR3 runs to 11 residues. The germline gives CDR1 SGHVS, CDR2 FQNEAQ. V shed 1 base and J shed 11 bases, with 8 bases lying between them. The CDR3 here is CASSLGMVAFF. The CDR3, as DNA: TGTGCCAGCAGCTTAGGGATGGTGGCTTTCTTT. The variable domain in full, with the rest retrieved from reference TRBV7-8 and TRBJ1-1, is GAGVSQSPRYKVAKRGQDVALRCDPISGHVSLFWYQQALGQGPEFLTYFQNEAQLDKSGLPSDRFFAERPEGSVSTLKIQRTQQEDSAVYLCASSLGMVAFFGQGTRLTVV.

This chain joins TRBV11-2 and TRBJ2-2; 10 nucleotides agree with TRBD1. Germline V CDR1 and CDR2: SGHAT, FQNNGV. Losses at the gene ends were 4 bases for V and 4 bases for J; bases not matched to a gene: 15. This CDR3 has 19 amino acids. The CDR3 is CASSSGQGRLPRGTGELFF. The CDR3 region has the DNA TGTGCCAGCAGCTCGGGACAGGGGCGCCTCCCCCGTGGCACCGGGGAGCTGTTTTTT.

The chain recombines TRBV4-3 with TRBJ1-2; D call uncertain. CDR3 length equals 13 residues. Trimming pared 0 bases from V and 8 bases from J, leaving 10 bases between. Germline values: CDR1 LGHNA, CDR2 YSLEER. CDR3 coding DNA: TGCGCCAGCAGCCAAGATCAACTAGGCGGCTACACCTTC. It translates to CASSQDQLGGYTF.

The genes are TRBV6-1 and TRBJ2-3; 9 bases are a match to TRBD2. Looked up from germline, CDR1 is MNHNS and CDR2 is SASEGT. The CDR3 has 14 residues. Unmatched junction bases numbered 8, after V lost 7 bases and J lost 6 bases. The CDR3 spells CASNYPGLADTQYF. The DNA of the CDR3 is TGTGCCAGCAACTACCCGGGACTAGCCGATACGCAGTATTTT.

The J gene is TRBJ1-1, the V gene TRBV12-5; D may be TRBD1 (6 bases). With 7 bases removed from V and 5 bases from J, the gap between germline ends came to 20 bases. The germline gives CDR1 LGHNT, CDR2 FRNRAP. CDR3 length: 15 amino acids. CDR3: CASANPTGRTTEAFF. The CDR3 bases are TGTGCTAGTGCCAACCCCACAGGGAGGACAACTGAAGCTTTCTTT. The full variable domain, completed using reference TRBV12-5 and TRBJ1-1, is DARVTQTPRHKVTEMGQEVTMRCQPILGHNTVFWYRQTMMQGLELLAYFRNRAPLDDSGMPKDRFSAEMPDATLATLKIQPSEPRDSAVYFCASANPTGRTTEAFFGQGTRLTVV.

The gene calls are TRBV7-8 and TRBJ1-1, with 10 bases that match TRBD1. The CDR3 contains 18 residues. With V trimmed by 5 bases and J by 5 bases, 17 bases remained unmatched. From germline, CDR1 is SGHVS and CDR2 FQNEAQ. The CDR3 bases are TGTGCCAGCAGCCAGGCCGGGACAGGGGTTCGGAAGGTGACTGAAGCTTTCTTT. This codes for CASSQAGTGVRKVTEAFF. Combining the CDR3 with reference TRBV7-8 and TRBJ1-1 gives the whole variable domain GAGVSQSPRYKVAKRGQDVALRCDPISGHVSLFWYQQALGQGPEFLTYFQNEAQLDKSGLPSDRFFAERPEGSVSTLKIQRTQQEDSAVYLCASSQAGTGVRKVTEAFFGQGTRLTVV.

This sequence joins TRBV7-9 and TRBJ1-5; a possible D gene is TRBD1 (5 bases). This CDR3 has 14 amino acids. In germline, CDR1 is SEHNR, CDR2 FQNEAQ (reference sequence). The V and J ends lost 1 base and 2 bases respectively, with 6 bases between them. DNA of the CDR3: TGTGCCAGCAGCTTAGTAGGGGGCAATCAGCCCCAGCATTTT. It yields the protein CASSLVGGNQPQHF.

The chain employs TRBV20-1 and TRBJ1-3; D remains unclear. V was cut by 6 bases and J by 1 base, with 4 bases left in between. CDR1 and CDR2 (germline): DFQATT, SNEGSKA (reference sequence). The CDR3 is 11 amino acids. Here the CDR3 DNA reads TGCAGTGCCGCATCTGGAAACACCATATATTTT. Its protein is CSAASGNTIYF.

The V call is TRBV29-1, the J call TRBJ2-5; no firm D call. This CDR3 has 12 amino acids. Trimming removed 4 bases at V and 5 bases at J, with 11 bases between. The germline gives CDR1 SQVTM, CDR2 ANQGSEA. The chain's CDR3 is CSVGGAGETQYF. CDR3 DNA sequence: TGCAGCGTTGGAGGTGCCGGTGAGACCCAGTACTTC. Looking up the rest from reference TRBV29-1 and TRBJ2-5 gives the full variable domain: SAVISQKPSRDICQRGTSLTIQCQVDSQVTMMFWYRQQPGQSLTLIATANQGSEATYESGFVIDKFPISRPNLTFSTLTVSNMSPEDSSIYLCSVGGAGETQYFGPGTRLLVL.

A few counts support this clonotype. The gene calls are TRBV24-1 and TRBJ2-1, with 7 bases lining up with TRBD1. After removal of 4 bases from V and 12 bases from J, the junction contained 8 bases not matched to a gene. Germline V gene data show CDR1 as KGHDR and CDR2 as SFDVKD. This CDR3 comprises 13 residues. CDR3 residues: CATSEGPTGRQFF. The CDR3 DNA is TGTGCCACCAGTGAAGGCCCGACAGGGAGGCAGTTCTTC.

The chain has TRBV20-1 and TRBJ2-7, with 8 bases aligning to TRBD2. V lost 3 bases, J lost 6 bases, and 7 bases stayed unmatched. The CDR3 covers 13 residues. The germline V gene encodes CDR1 DFQATT and CDR2 SNEGSKA (reference sequence). The CDR3: CSASSGLAREQYF. CDR3 DNA sequence: TGCAGTGCTAGTTCAGGACTAGCTCGCGAGCAGTACTTC.

The CDR3 is CASDPGGGLNANTGELFF. DNA for the CDR3: TGTGCCAGTGACCCGGGGGGAGGGCTGAACGCGAACACCGGGGAGCTGTTTTTT. V gene TRBV19 combines with J gene TRBJ2-2, with 7 positions matching TRBD2. CDR1 is LNHDA, CDR2 SQIVND, per germline (reference sequence). With V trimmed by 8 bases and J by 0 bases, 15 bases remained unmatched. The CDR3 extends over 18 amino acids.

J is TRBJ2-3 and V is TRBV7-9; 7 bases align to TRBD2. The CDR3 totals 15 residues. The V segment lost 1 base and the J segment 2 bases; nucleotides outside the gene matches: 3. Germline V lookup: CDR1 SEHNR, CDR2 FQNEAQ (reference sequence). The CDR3 region has the DNA TGTGCCAGCAGCTTAGTAGCGGGCCCCACAGATACGCAGTATTTT. Protein sequence: CASSLVAGPTDTQYF. Full variable domain (missing parts from reference TRBV7-9 and TRBJ2-3): DTGVSQNPRHKITKRGQNVTFRCDPISEHNRLYWYRQTLGQGPEFLTYFQNEAQLEKSRLLSDRFSAERPKGSFSTLEIQRTEQGDSAMYLCASSLVAGPTDTQYFGPGTRLTVL.

This clonotype has a handful of counts. The rearrangement uses TRBV7-2 and TRBJ2-5; possibly TRBD1 for D (6 bases). The CDR3 runs to 12 residues. Per germline, CDR1 SGHTA and CDR2 FQGNSA. V shed 6 bases and J shed 5 bases, with 10 bases lying between them. This chain's CDR3 is CASRTGLETQYF. The CDR3 coding sequence is TGTGCCAGCAGAACAGGGTTGGAGACCCAGTACTTC.